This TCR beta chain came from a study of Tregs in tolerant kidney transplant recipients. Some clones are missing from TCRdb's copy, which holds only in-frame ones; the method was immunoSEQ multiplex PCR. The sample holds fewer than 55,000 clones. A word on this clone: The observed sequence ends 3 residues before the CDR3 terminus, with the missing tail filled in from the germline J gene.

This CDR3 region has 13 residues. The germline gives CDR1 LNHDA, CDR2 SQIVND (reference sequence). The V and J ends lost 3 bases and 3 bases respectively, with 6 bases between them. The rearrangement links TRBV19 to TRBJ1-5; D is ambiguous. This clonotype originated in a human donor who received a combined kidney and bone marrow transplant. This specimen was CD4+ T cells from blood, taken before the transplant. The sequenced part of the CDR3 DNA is TGTGCCAGTAGTATCTCCCCCAATCAGCCC. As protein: CASSISPNQP. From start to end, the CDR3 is CASSISPNQPQHF.